There are a few counts of the clone carrying this TCR beta chain. This sample stems from a study of blood T cell repertoires in COVID-19. Only in-frame clones appear in the TCRdb table, and some are missing; sequencing was by immunoSEQ multiplex PCR. Of roughly 25,000 clones listed, more than 70% were seen once; the top ten hold approximately 30%. V shed 6 bases and J shed 2 bases, with 11 bases lying between them. Germline CDR1 MNHEY, CDR2 SVGEGT. The CDR3 length is 14 residues. This chain connects TRBV6-2 or TRBV6-3 to TRBJ2-4, with D perhaps matching TRBD1 (5 bases). Sequencing was performed on peripheral blood. This receptor was taken from a human donor with active COVID-19. The donor label of this sample is uncertain. In DNA, the CDR3 is TGTGCCAGCAGCCTGCGACAGTCCAAAAACATTCAGTACTTC. It translates to CASSLRQSKNIQYF.